Sequencing of this T cell receptor (beta chain) was carried out in a study of blood T cells in healthy people across ages. This clonotype appeared a few times. Its antigen is not known. This may be a read error: a much more frequent sequence differs by one nucleotide. For the second PCR, which ran for about 7 to 11 cycles, a sample-barcoded 5' primer and a J-beta primer mix were used. Every sample gave at least 2.5 million paired-end reads containing CDR3. MiXCR, run by TCRdb on the 5' RACE reads, gives a single entry per CDR3 protein. Here the sample spans about 650,000 distinct CDR3 sequences, less than 40% being singletons. The CDR3 is 16 residues long. The ends were cut back, 3 bases at V and 2 bases at J, with 14 bases in the middle. Germline CDR1 and CDR2: SGHAT and FQNNGV. General study points: The study lacked donor CMV status, which possibly confounded expanded clonotype changes.

Sequenced material: blood. The chain combines TRBV11-2 with TRBJ2-1; no definite D call. The TCR sequence derives from an elderly woman in good health. Here the CDR3 DNA reads TGTGCCAGCAGCTTTCCACGTGGTCCCACCTACAATGAGCAGTTCTTC. Protein product: CASSFPRGPTYNEQFF.